This T cell receptor beta chain was retrieved from a study of cytomegalovirus exposure and HLA in healthy donors. Findings and limits, study-wide: The Asian-associated ancestry cluster reportedly had fewer N-insertions than the approximately 630-donor mean in a later analysis. The study designated 150 or so TCR beta chains cytomegalovirus-associated. Some public TCRs appeared in many individuals, while most sequences were rare.

It was with 60 Vbeta and 13 Jbeta primers that the PCR ran. As processed by the authors: A later analysis counted some 87 million unique TCR beta chains, some 12 million shared. Assay used: immunoSEQ multiplex PCR; TCRdb lists only in-frame clones, some missing. That table furnishes V, J and clone size, whereas the DNA furnished D and trimming. The data show approximately 150,000 clones, more than 70% seen once. The CDR3 covers 12 residues. Germline V lookup: CDR1 SGHKS, CDR2 YYEKEE (reference sequence). V was pared by 4 bases and J by 9 bases, with 8 bases between. Turning to this clone: Its antigen is unknown.

This receptor was obtained from a male donor in good health and CMV-seronegative. The chain couples TRBV5-5 to TRBJ1-6, with a possible D match to TRBD1 (6 bases). The specimen was PBMCs. The CDR3 is CASSARGSPLHF. The CDR3, as DNA: TGTGCCAGCAGCGCCAGGGGTTCACCCCTCCACTTT.